The rows below give T cell receptor beta chains drawn from one sample of a study of memory CD4+ T cells and cytomegalovirus serostatus. Sequencing was performed with immunoSEQ multiplex PCR; in TCRdb, only in-frame clones are kept and a portion is missing. This sample has about 48,000 clones, with approximately 78% found just once. The sequenced material came from memory CD4+ T cells from blood. These receptors came from an adult in good health and CMV-seronegative. The CDR3 runs from the conserved cysteine through the conserved F or W. D genes are given only for firm matches. Clone size appears in some rows only: once, few, many, or a class for an expanded clone.

d_call: TRBD1; v_call: TRBV5-1; cdr3_length: 15; j_call: TRBJ1-6; clone_size: -; cdr3_aa: CASSVAGTGFSPLHF; cdr3_nt: TGCGCCAGCAGCGTCGCCGGGACAGGGTTTTCACCCCTCCACTTT
d_call: -; v_call: TRBV10-3; cdr3_length: 18; j_call: TRBJ2-2; clone_size: -; cdr3_aa: CAISEGQGRGANTGELFF; cdr3_nt: TGTGCCATCAGTGAGGGGCAGGGGCGAGGCGCGAACACCGGGGAGCTGTTTTTT
d_call: TRBD1; v_call: TRBV4-2; cdr3_length: 14; j_call: TRBJ2-3; clone_size: -; cdr3_aa: CASSQEAGGDTQYF; cdr3_nt: TGTGCCAGCAGCCAAGAGGCAGGGGGAGATACGCAGTATTTT
d_call: -; v_call: TRBV5-1; cdr3_length: 14; j_call: TRBJ1-2; clone_size: -; cdr3_aa: CASSLVSGTYGYTF; cdr3_nt: TGCGCCAGCAGCTTGGTGTCAGGGACCTATGGCTACACCTTC
d_call: TRBD2; v_call: TRBV7-9; cdr3_length: 15; j_call: TRBJ2-3; clone_size: -; cdr3_aa: CASGKAGVVPDTQYF; cdr3_nt: TGTGCCAGCGGCAAAGCGGGGGTAGTCCCAGATACGCAGTATTTT
d_call: -; v_call: TRBV10-3; cdr3_length: 14; j_call: TRBJ1-2; clone_size: -; cdr3_aa: CAISESGTGVGYTF; cdr3_nt: TGTGCCATCAGTGAGTCGGGGACTGGGGTTGGCTACACCTTC
d_call: -; v_call: TRBV25-1; cdr3_length: 12; j_call: TRBJ1-4; clone_size: -; cdr3_aa: CASGRRGEKLFF; cdr3_nt: TGTGCCTCAGGGAGGAGGGGTGAAAAACTGTTTTTT
d_call: -; v_call: TRBV18; cdr3_length: 15; j_call: TRBJ1-2; clone_size: -; cdr3_aa: CASSPGSPDLYGYTF; cdr3_nt: TGTGCCAGCTCCCCAGGGTCGCCGGACCTATATGGCTACACCTTC
d_call: TRBD1; v_call: TRBV19; cdr3_length: 12; j_call: TRBJ2-5; clone_size: -; cdr3_aa: CASGRGRETQYF; cdr3_nt: TGTGCCAGTGGAAGGGGGCGGGAGACCCAGTACTTC
d_call: -; v_call: TRBV10-2; cdr3_length: 14; j_call: TRBJ1-5; clone_size: -; cdr3_aa: CASSEYKPGQPQHF; cdr3_nt: TGCGCCAGCAGTGAGTACAAGCCCGGTCAGCCCCAGCATTTT
d_call: -; v_call: TRBV14; cdr3_length: 13; j_call: TRBJ1-1; clone_size: -; cdr3_aa: CASSQARGTEAFF; cdr3_nt: TGTGCCAGCAGCCAGGCCAGGGGCACTGAAGCTTTCTTT
d_call: TRBD1; v_call: TRBV10-3; cdr3_length: 15; j_call: TRBJ2-7; clone_size: -; cdr3_aa: CAISETRQGGNEQYF; cdr3_nt: TGTGCCATCAGTGAGACCCGACAGGGCGGCAACGAGCAGTACTTC
d_call: TRBD2; v_call: TRBV2; cdr3_length: 15; j_call: TRBJ2-3; clone_size: -; cdr3_aa: CASSVAGGPADTQYF; cdr3_nt: TGTGCCAGCAGCGTAGCGGGAGGGCCCGCAGATACGCAGTATTTT
d_call: -; v_call: TRBV4-1; cdr3_length: 16; j_call: TRBJ2-1; clone_size: -; cdr3_aa: CASSQSFEGWGNEQFF; cdr3_nt: TGCGCCAGCAGCCAATCTTTTGAGGGTTGGGGCAATGAGCAGTTCTTC
d_call: TRBD2; v_call: TRBV2; cdr3_length: 16; j_call: TRBJ2-1; clone_size: -; cdr3_aa: CASAGRRSGRDNEQFF; cdr3_nt: TGTGCCAGCGCAGGCCGCCGCAGCGGGAGGGACAATGAGCAGTTCTTC
d_call: TRBD2; v_call: TRBV14; cdr3_length: 15; j_call: TRBJ2-3; clone_size: few; cdr3_aa: CASSQGGRGTDTQYF; cdr3_nt: TGTGCCAGCAGCCAAGGCGGGAGGGGGACAGATACGCAGTATTTT
d_call: TRBD2; v_call: TRBV11-2; cdr3_length: 13; j_call: TRBJ2-7; clone_size: -; cdr3_aa: CASSLAGGNEQYF; cdr3_nt: TGTGCCAGCAGCTTAGCGGGGGGGAACGAGCAGTACTTC
d_call: -; v_call: TRBV2; cdr3_length: 13; j_call: TRBJ1-2; clone_size: -; cdr3_aa: CASSDVENYGYTF; cdr3_nt: TGTGCCAGCAGTGATGTGGAGAATTATGGCTACACCTTC
d_call: -; v_call: TRBV7-9; cdr3_length: 14; j_call: TRBJ2-3; clone_size: -; cdr3_aa: CASSHWTSTDTQYF; cdr3_nt: TGTGCCAGCAGCCATTGGACCAGCACAGATACGCAGTATTTT
d_call: -; v_call: TRBV28; cdr3_length: 15; j_call: TRBJ1-2; clone_size: -; cdr3_aa: CASSFRTDFSYGYTF; cdr3_nt: TGTGCCAGCAGTTTCAGGACAGATTTTTCCTATGGCTACACCTTC
d_call: TRBD1; v_call: TRBV4-2; cdr3_length: 16; j_call: TRBJ1-3; clone_size: -; cdr3_aa: CASSLGQGGTGNTIYF; cdr3_nt: TGTGCCAGCAGCCTAGGACAGGGAGGAACTGGAAACACCATATATTTT
d_call: TRBD1; v_call: TRBV19; cdr3_length: 14; j_call: TRBJ1-2; clone_size: medium-sized; cdr3_aa: CASSIAGTGGGYTF; cdr3_nt: TGTGCCAGTAGTATAGCAGGGACAGGCGGTGGCTACACCTTC
d_call: TRBD2; v_call: TRBV5-5; cdr3_length: 15; j_call: TRBJ2-1; clone_size: -; cdr3_aa: CASSPTSGAYNEQFF; cdr3_nt: TGTGCCAGCAGCCCTACTAGCGGGGCTTACAATGAGCAGTTCTTC
d_call: -; v_call: TRBV9; cdr3_length: 16; j_call: TRBJ2-7; clone_size: -; cdr3_aa: CASSVGGISMAYEQYF; cdr3_nt: TGTGCCAGCAGCGTAGGTGGGATCAGTATGGCCTACGAGCAGTACTTC
d_call: TRBD1; v_call: TRBV11-2; cdr3_length: 15; j_call: TRBJ2-7; clone_size: -; cdr3_aa: CASSRRGTGDYEQYF; cdr3_nt: TGTGCCAGCAGCCGACGGGGGACAGGGGATTACGAGCAGTACTTC
d_call: -; v_call: TRBV9; cdr3_length: 14; j_call: TRBJ2-5; clone_size: -; cdr3_aa: CASSVGQGKETQYF; cdr3_nt: TGTGCCAGCAGCGTAGGGCAGGGCAAAGAGACCCAGTACTTC
d_call: -; v_call: TRBV11-3; cdr3_length: 15; j_call: TRBJ2-1; clone_size: -; cdr3_aa: CASSSRDRDDNEQFF; cdr3_nt: TGTGCCAGCAGCTCCCGGGACCGAGACGACAATGAGCAGTTCTTC
d_call: -; v_call: TRBV5-8; cdr3_length: 13; j_call: TRBJ1-1; clone_size: once; cdr3_aa: CASMGGLNTEAFF; cdr3_nt: TGTGCCAGCATGGGGGGACTGAACACTGAAGCTTTCTTT
d_call: -; v_call: TRBV18; cdr3_length: 13; j_call: TRBJ2-7; clone_size: -; cdr3_aa: CASSLTGLYEQYF; cdr3_nt: TGTGCCAGCTCACTCACAGGGCTCTACGAGCAGTACTTC
d_call: -; v_call: TRBV2; cdr3_length: 14; j_call: TRBJ1-1; clone_size: -; cdr3_aa: CASREGSLNTEAFF; cdr3_nt: TGTGCCAGCAGGGAGGGGTCCCTGAACACTGAAGCTTTCTTT
d_call: TRBD2; v_call: TRBV7-9; cdr3_length: 15; j_call: TRBJ2-2; clone_size: -; cdr3_aa: CASSSTSGGTRELFF; cdr3_nt: TGTGCCAGCAGCTCGACTAGCGGGGGGACCCGGGAGCTGTTTTTT
d_call: TRBD2; v_call: TRBV4-2; cdr3_length: 16; j_call: TRBJ2-1; clone_size: once; cdr3_aa: CASSQGSSGGNNEQFF; cdr3_nt: TGTGCCAGCAGCCAAGGCTCGAGCGGGGGGAACAATGAGCAGTTCTTC
d_call: TRBD1; v_call: TRBV9; cdr3_length: 18; j_call: TRBJ1-1; clone_size: once; cdr3_aa: CASSVGDRGSVMNTEAFF; cdr3_nt: TGTGCCAGCAGCGTAGGGGACAGGGGGAGCGTTATGAACACTGAAGCTTTCTTT
d_call: -; v_call: TRBV21-1; cdr3_length: 11; j_call: TRBJ2-7; clone_size: -; cdr3_aa: CASSKAYEQYF; cdr3_nt: TGTGCCAGCAGCAAAGCCTACGAGCAGTACTTC
d_call: TRBD1; v_call: TRBV28; cdr3_length: 14; j_call: TRBJ2-5; clone_size: -; cdr3_aa: CASRTGGTGETQYF; cdr3_nt: TGTGCCAGCAGGACAGGGGGGACTGGGGAGACCCAGTACTTC
d_call: -; v_call: TRBV11-2; cdr3_length: 15; j_call: TRBJ1-4; clone_size: -; cdr3_aa: CASSFPPYAPEKLFF; cdr3_nt: TGTGCCAGCAGCTTCCCCCCTTACGCCCCTGAAAAACTGTTTTTT
d_call: TRBD2; v_call: TRBV10-3; cdr3_length: 14; j_call: TRBJ2-3; clone_size: -; cdr3_aa: CAISASSGSDTQYF; cdr3_nt: TGTGCCATCAGTGCGAGTAGCGGGTCAGATACGCAGTATTTT
d_call: -; v_call: TRBV2; cdr3_length: 13; j_call: TRBJ1-1; clone_size: few; cdr3_aa: CASSVIVVAEAFF; cdr3_nt: TGTGCCAGCAGTGTAATCGTTGTCGCTGAAGCTTTCTTT
d_call: TRBD1; v_call: TRBV6-1; cdr3_length: 14; j_call: TRBJ1-2; clone_size: -; cdr3_aa: CASRDPGQTYGYTF; cdr3_nt: TGTGCCAGCAGGGATCCGGGACAGACCTATGGCTACACCTTC
d_call: -; v_call: TRBV7-9; cdr3_length: 16; j_call: TRBJ1-2; clone_size: few; cdr3_aa: CASRPDLQDPWYGYTF; cdr3_nt: TGTGCCTCCCGGCCCGACCTACAGGACCCTTGGTATGGCTACACCTTC
d_call: TRBD2; v_call: TRBV11-2; cdr3_length: 16; j_call: TRBJ2-5; clone_size: -; cdr3_aa: CASSLGSGGARETQYF; cdr3_nt: TGTGCCAGCAGCTTAGGGAGCGGGGGGGCCCGGGAGACCCAGTACTTC
d_call: TRBD1; v_call: TRBV11-2; cdr3_length: 18; j_call: TRBJ2-4; clone_size: -; cdr3_aa: CASMIRQGAPGAKNIQYF; cdr3_nt: TGTGCCAGCATGATACGACAGGGGGCGCCTGGAGCCAAAAACATTCAGTACTTC
d_call: -; v_call: TRBV5-4; cdr3_length: 16; j_call: TRBJ2-2; clone_size: once; cdr3_aa: CASSLGGGTNTGELFF; cdr3_nt: TGTGCCAGCAGCTTGGGAGGCGGGACGAACACCGGGGAGCTGTTTTTT
d_call: -; v_call: TRBV7-2; cdr3_length: 18; j_call: TRBJ2-1; clone_size: -; cdr3_aa: CASSRKPQLGGAYNEQFF; cdr3_nt: TGTGCCAGCAGCCGCAAACCCCAATTGGGGGGCGCTTACAATGAGCAGTTCTTC
d_call: TRBD1; v_call: TRBV30; cdr3_length: 14; j_call: TRBJ2-4; clone_size: -; cdr3_aa: CAWTDTGGKNIQYF; cdr3_nt: TGTGCCTGGACCGACACAGGGGGCAAAAACATTCAGTACTTC
d_call: TRBD2; v_call: TRBV6-5; cdr3_length: 14; j_call: TRBJ2-5; clone_size: -; cdr3_aa: CASRSGGAGETQYF; cdr3_nt: TGTGCCAGCAGGAGCGGGGGGGCGGGAGAGACCCAGTACTTC
d_call: -; v_call: TRBV28; cdr3_length: 17; j_call: TRBJ2-7; clone_size: -; cdr3_aa: CASSLSPFRGTSYEQYF; cdr3_nt: TGTGCCAGCAGTTTATCCCCCTTTAGGGGGACCTCCTACGAGCAGTACTTC
d_call: TRBD1; v_call: TRBV11-2; cdr3_length: 15; j_call: TRBJ1-1; clone_size: -; cdr3_aa: CASSLGQGGNTEAFF; cdr3_nt: TGTGCCAGCAGCTTAGGGCAGGGGGGGAACACTGAAGCTTTCTTT